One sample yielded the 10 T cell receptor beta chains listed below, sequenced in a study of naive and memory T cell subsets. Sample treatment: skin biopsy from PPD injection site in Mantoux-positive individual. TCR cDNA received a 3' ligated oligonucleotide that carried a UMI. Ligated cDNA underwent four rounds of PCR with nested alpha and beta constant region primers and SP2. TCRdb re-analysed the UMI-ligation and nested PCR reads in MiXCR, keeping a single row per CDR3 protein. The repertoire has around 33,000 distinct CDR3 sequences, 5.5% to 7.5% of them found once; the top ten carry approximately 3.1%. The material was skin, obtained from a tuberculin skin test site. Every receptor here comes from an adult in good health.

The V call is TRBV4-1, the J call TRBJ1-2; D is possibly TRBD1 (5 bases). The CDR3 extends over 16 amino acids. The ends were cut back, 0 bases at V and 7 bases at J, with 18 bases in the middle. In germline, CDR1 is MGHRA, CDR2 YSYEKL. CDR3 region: CASSQDFPAGLGGYTF. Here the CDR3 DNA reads TGCGCCAGCAGCCAAGATTTCCCTGCAGGGCTCGGTGGCTACACCTTC.

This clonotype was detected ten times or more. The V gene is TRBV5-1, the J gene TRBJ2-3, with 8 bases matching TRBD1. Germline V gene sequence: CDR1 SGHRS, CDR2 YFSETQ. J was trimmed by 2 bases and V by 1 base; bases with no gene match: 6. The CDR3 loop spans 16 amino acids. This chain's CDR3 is CASSLLPTGATDTQYF. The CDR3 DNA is TGCGCCAGCAGCTTGCTCCCGACAGGGGCCACAGATACGCAGTATTTT.

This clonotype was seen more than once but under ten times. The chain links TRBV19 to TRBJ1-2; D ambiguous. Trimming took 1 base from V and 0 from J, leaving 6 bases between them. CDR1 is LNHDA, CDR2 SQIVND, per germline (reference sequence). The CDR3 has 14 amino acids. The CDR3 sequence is CASSIGDANYGYTF. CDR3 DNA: TGTGCCAGTAGTATAGGGGATGCTAACTATGGCTACACCTTC.

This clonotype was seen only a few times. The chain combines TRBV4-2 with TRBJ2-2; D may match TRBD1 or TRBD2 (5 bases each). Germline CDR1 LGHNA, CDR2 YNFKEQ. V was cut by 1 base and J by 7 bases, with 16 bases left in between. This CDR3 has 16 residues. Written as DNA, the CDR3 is TGTGCCAGCAGCCAAGTGGGCAGGGAGATCGACGGGGAGCTGTTTTTT. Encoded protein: CASSQVGREIDGELFF.

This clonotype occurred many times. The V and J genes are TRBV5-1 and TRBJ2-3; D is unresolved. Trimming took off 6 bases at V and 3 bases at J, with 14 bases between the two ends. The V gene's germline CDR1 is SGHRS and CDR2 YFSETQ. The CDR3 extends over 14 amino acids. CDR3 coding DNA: TGCGCCAGCACCCTCACAAGGTCTACAGATACGCAGTATTTT. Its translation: CASTLTRSTDTQYF.

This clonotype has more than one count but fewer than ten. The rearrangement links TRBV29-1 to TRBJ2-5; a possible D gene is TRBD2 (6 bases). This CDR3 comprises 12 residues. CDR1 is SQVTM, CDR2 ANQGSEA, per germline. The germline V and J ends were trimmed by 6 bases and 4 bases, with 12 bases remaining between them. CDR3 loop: CSVPFGGETQYF. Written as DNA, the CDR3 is TGCAGCGTCCCTTTCGGGGGAGAGACCCAGTACTTC.

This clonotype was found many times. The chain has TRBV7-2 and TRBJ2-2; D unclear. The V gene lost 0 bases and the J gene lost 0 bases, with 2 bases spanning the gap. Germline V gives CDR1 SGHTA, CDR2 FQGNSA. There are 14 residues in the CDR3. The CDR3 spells CASSLAPNTGELFF. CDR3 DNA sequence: TGTGCCAGCAGCTTAGCCCCGAACACCGGGGAGCTGTTTTTT.

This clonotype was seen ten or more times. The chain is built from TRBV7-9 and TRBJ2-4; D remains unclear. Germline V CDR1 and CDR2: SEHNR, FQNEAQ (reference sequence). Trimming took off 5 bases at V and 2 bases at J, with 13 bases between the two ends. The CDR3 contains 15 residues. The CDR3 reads CASSPRGATKNIQYF. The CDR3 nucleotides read TGTGCCAGCAGCCCAAGAGGAGCAACCAAAAACATTCAGTACTTC.

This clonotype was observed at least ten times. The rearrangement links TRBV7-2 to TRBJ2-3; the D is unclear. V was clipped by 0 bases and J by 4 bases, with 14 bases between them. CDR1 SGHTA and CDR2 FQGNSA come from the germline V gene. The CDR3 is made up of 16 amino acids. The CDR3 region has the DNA TGTGCCAGCAGCTTAGCTAGACATAACTTCGCAGATACGCAGTATTTT. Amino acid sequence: CASSLARHNFADTQYF.

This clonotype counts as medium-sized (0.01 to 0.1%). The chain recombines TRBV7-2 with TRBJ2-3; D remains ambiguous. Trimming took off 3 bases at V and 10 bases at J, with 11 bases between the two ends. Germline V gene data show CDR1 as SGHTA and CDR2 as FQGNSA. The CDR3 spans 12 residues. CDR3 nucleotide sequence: TGTGCCAGCAGCTTTCTTTTCTTGGCGCAGTATTTT. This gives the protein CASSFLFLAQYF.